This is a list of T cell receptor beta chains from one sample in a study of metastatic and nonmetastatic thyroid tumors. TCRdb re-called the PCR reads through MiXCR. Of around 12,000 clones listed, approximately 33% are singletons. Sequencing was done on a sample of tumor tissue. These receptors originate from a male donor with papillary thyroid cancer or a benign thyroid nodule (not recorded which). Some clones in this sample may be carry-over from other donors' samples. CDR3s include the opening cysteine and the closing phenylalanine or tryptophan. Each record gives: clone size, J gene, D gene, V gene, CDR3 protein, CDR3 DNA. The D gene is left open where the match is weak. Where a row states a size, it is once, few, many or the class of an expanded clone; other rows omit it.

size: few; J: TRBJ2-7; D: TRBD1; V: TRBV6-1; CDR3: CALAGIRDSSYEQYF; DNA: TGTGCCTTGGCAGGCATCCGGGACAGCTCCTACGAGCAGTACTTC
size: few; J: TRBJ2-7; D: -; V: TRBV29-1; CDR3: CSVALDLGEQYF; DNA: TGCAGCGTTGCGCTAGACCTCGGCGAGCAGTACTTC
size: few; J: TRBJ2-7; D: TRBD2; V: TRBV6-5; CDR3: CASSYRLAGRYEQYF; DNA: TGTGCCAGCAGTTACCGACTAGCGGGAAGATACGAGCAGTACTTC
size: few; J: TRBJ2-1; D: TRBD1; V: TRBV28; CDR3: CASSPARTGTSSYNEQFF; DNA: TGTGCCAGCAGTCCCGCGCGGACAGGGACAAGCTCCTACAATGAGCAGTTCTTC
size: medium-sized; J: TRBJ2-3; D: -; V: TRBV6-1; CDR3: CASSQTGSTDTQYF; DNA: TGTGCCAGCAGCCAGACAGGCAGCACAGATACGCAGTATTTT
size: medium-sized; J: TRBJ1-1; D: -; V: TRBV2; CDR3: CASSDPLLAFF; DNA: TGTGCCAGCAGTGACCCCCTCTTGGCTTTCTTT
size: medium-sized; J: TRBJ1-1; D: -; V: TRBV6-1; CDR3: CASSGSRVADTEAFF; DNA: TGTGCCAGCAGTGGGTCCAGGGTTGCGGACACTGAAGCTTTCTTT
size: medium-sized; J: TRBJ2-2; D: TRBD1; V: TRBV5-4; CDR3: CASSLGRRQGSGHTGELFF; DNA: TGTGCCAGCAGCTTGGGGAGAAGACAGGGTTCAGGTCACACCGGGGAGCTGTTTTTT
size: large; J: TRBJ1-6; D: TRBD1; V: TRBV4-2; CDR3: CASRDHPGTAYNSPLHF; DNA: TGTGCCAGCAGGGATCACCCTGGGACAGCTTATAATTCACCCCTCCACTTT
size: many; J: TRBJ2-4; D: -; V: TRBV28; CDR3: CASSHGQMLAKNIQYF; DNA: TGTGCCAGCAGCCATGGACAGATGCTAGCCAAAAACATTCAGTACTTC
size: few; J: TRBJ2-7; D: -; V: TRBV20-1; CDR3: CSARAVIGTPNEQYF; DNA: TGCAGTGCTAGAGCCGTTATAGGGACTCCCAACGAGCAGTACTTC
size: few; J: TRBJ2-5; D: -; V: TRBV27; CDR3: CASRRAGTETQYF; DNA: TGTGCCAGCAGGAGGGCAGGGACAGAGACCCAGTACTTC
size: -; J: TRBJ2-5; D: -; V: TRBV19; CDR3: CASTPGGGEETQYF; DNA: TGTGCCAGTACCCCTGGAGGGGGGGAGGAGACCCAGTACTTC
size: -; J: TRBJ1-6; D: -; V: TRBV20-1; CDR3: CSARGKGGFYF; DNA: TGCAGTGCTAGAGGTAAGGGAGGGTTCTACTTT
size: -; J: TRBJ2-5; D: TRBD2; V: TRBV7-9; CDR3: CASSSGRRLAGETQYF; DNA: TGTGCCAGCAGCTCAGGACGGCGACTAGCAGGGGAGACCCAGTACTTC
size: few; J: TRBJ1-6; D: TRBD1; V: TRBV28; CDR3: CASTPSTGGNSPLHF; DNA: TGTGCCAGCACCCCTTCGACAGGGGGCAATTCACCCCTCCACTTT
size: few; J: TRBJ1-5; D: -; V: TRBV6-5; CDR3: CASSYSMYSNQPQHF; DNA: TGTGCCAGCAGTTACTCGATGTATAGCAATCAGCCCCAGCATTTT
size: -; J: TRBJ1-1; D: -; V: TRBV6-5; CDR3: CASSYSQGSGTEAFF; DNA: TGTGCCAGCAGTTACTCGCAGGGGAGTGGCACTGAAGCTTTCTTT
size: -; J: TRBJ1-4; D: -; V: TRBV7-9; CDR3: CASSSQHGSATNEKLFF; DNA: TGTGCCAGCAGCTCACAACATGGTTCTGCAACTAATGAAAAACTGTTTTTT
size: many; J: TRBJ2-1; D: -; V: TRBV11-1; CDR3: CASSSGRKSSYNEQFF; DNA: TGTGCCAGCAGTTCGGGACGGAAGAGCTCCTACAATGAGCAGTTCTTC
size: few; J: TRBJ2-7; D: TRBD2; V: TRBV6-2/TRBV6-3; CDR3: CASSLAAYEQYF; DNA: TGTGCCAGCAGCCTAGCGGCCTACGAGCAGTACTTC
size: few; J: TRBJ2-7; D: TRBD1; V: TRBV12-3/TRBV12-4; CDR3: CANSTQGGTGVSYEQYF; DNA: TGTGCCAACAGTACACAAGGGGGGACAGGGGTGTCCTACGAGCAGTACTTC
size: large; J: TRBJ1-2; D: TRBD1; V: TRBV7-2; CDR3: CASSLAGQGLNYGYTF; DNA: TGTGCCAGCAGCTTAGCGGGACAGGGGTTAAACTATGGCTACACCTTC
size: -; J: TRBJ2-5; D: TRBD1; V: TRBV5-1; CDR3: CASSPTGPPETQYF; DNA: TGCGCCAGCAGCCCGACAGGGCCTCCGGAGACCCAGTACTTC
size: few; J: TRBJ2-1; D: -; V: TRBV29-1; CDR3: CSVERVNNEQFF; DNA: TGCAGCGTTGAAAGGGTAAACAATGAGCAGTTCTTC
size: -; J: TRBJ1-6; D: TRBD1; V: TRBV30; CDR3: CAGDRGDSPLHF; DNA: TGTGCCGGGGACAGGGGAGATTCACCCCTCCACTTT
size: -; J: TRBJ2-3; D: -; V: TRBV30; CDR3: CAWSVKATDTQYF; DNA: TGTGCCTGGAGTGTAAAGGCCACAGATACGCAGTATTTT
size: once; J: TRBJ2-3; D: -; V: TRBV20-1; CDR3: CSAPGLDGTDTQYF; DNA: TGCAGTGCTCCGGGACTCGATGGCACAGATACGCAGTATTTT
size: -; J: TRBJ1-5; D: -; V: TRBV30; CDR3: CAWARDGNNQPQHF; DNA: TGTGCCTGGGCCCGGGACGGGAACAATCAGCCCCAGCATTTT
size: few; J: TRBJ1-3; D: TRBD1; V: TRBV28; CDR3: CASSLSGQGPVNF; DNA: TGTGCCAGCAGTTTATCCGGACAGGGTCCGGTGAATTTT
size: -; J: TRBJ1-5; D: -; V: TRBV20-1; CDR3: CSASRLNQPHHF; DNA: TGCAGTGCTAGCCGGTTGAATCAGCCCCATCATTTT
size: medium-sized; J: TRBJ2-1; D: -; V: TRBV19; CDR3: CASSMMGTSYNEQFF; DNA: TGTGCCAGTAGTATGATGGGCACCTCCTACAATGAGCAGTTCTTC
size: medium-sized; J: TRBJ2-1; D: -; V: TRBV7-2; CDR3: CASSPANEQFF; DNA: TGTGCCAGCAGCCCCGCTAATGAGCAGTTCTTC
size: many; J: TRBJ2-5; D: -; V: TRBV24-1; CDR3: CATSDSQLGETQYF; DNA: TGTGCCACCAGTGATTCGCAACTAGGGGAGACCCAGTACTTC
size: -; J: TRBJ1-6; D: TRBD1; V: TRBV11-3; CDR3: CASSSGTGNSPLHF; DNA: TGTGCCAGCAGCTCCGGGACAGGGAATTCACCCCTCCACTTT
size: few; J: TRBJ1-4; D: TRBD1; V: TRBV6-1; CDR3: CASSKISGTGGDYEKLFF; DNA: TGTGCCAGCAGTAAGATATCCGGGACAGGGGGCGATTATGAAAAACTGTTTTTT